These 16 T cell receptor beta chains were sequenced from one sample in a study of cytomegalovirus exposure and HLA in healthy donors (dated by TCRdb to the late 2010s). The library was obtained by the immunoSEQ multiplex PCR assay. For the multiplex PCR, a mixture combining 60 forward primers for TCR Vbeta segments and 13 reverse primers for TCR Jbeta segments was used. Here the immuneACCESS table is served through TCRdb, limited to in-frame sequences with V and J called. Missing clones are a known gap in these copies; in checked studies unresolved V genes cover under half, and the rest lacks a known reason. The sample table shows 150,000 to 200,000 clones, and 65% to 75% are seen once. The leading ten clones occupy 2% to 2.5% of the sample. The material sequenced was PBMCs. These receptors all come from a human donor in good health.

This chain connects TRBV4-2 to TRBJ2-5; the D is unclear. CDR1 and CDR2 from the germline V gene are LGHNA and YNFKEQ. V was cut by 0 bases and J by 2 bases, with 7 bases left in between. The length of the CDR3 is 14 residues. The CDR3 sequence: CASSQDRQQETQYF. The CDR3 nucleotides are TGTGCCAGCAGCCAAGATCGACAACAAGAGACCCAGTACTTC.

The chain combines TRBV19 with TRBJ1-5; TRBD1 is a possible D gene (5 bases). Trimming took 2 bases from V and 5 from J, leaving 10 bases between them. The CDR3 has 14 amino acids. Germline lookup yields CDR1 LNHDA and CDR2 SQIVND (reference sequence). CDR3 residues: CASSIQGADQPQHF. As DNA, the CDR3 is TGTGCCAGTAGTATACAAGGGGCGGATCAGCCCCAGCATTTT.

The rearrangement joins TRBV5-4 to TRBJ1-6; D gene ambiguous. Germline V gives CDR1 SGHNT, CDR2 YYREEE (reference sequence). V was clipped by 0 bases and J by 5 bases, with 9 bases between them. The CDR3 runs 15 residues. The CDR3: CASSLGPYHNSPLHF. Written as DNA, the CDR3 is TGTGCCAGCAGCTTGGGGCCATACCATAATTCACCCCTCCACTTT.

This clone was detected only a few times. The rearrangement uses TRBV4-1 and TRBJ1-1, with D unclear. V was clipped by 4 bases and J by 6 bases, with 12 bases between them. Germline V gene sequence: CDR1 MGHRA, CDR2 YSYEKL. CDR3 length: 13 residues. CDR3 protein: CASSRHGEAEAFF. For the CDR3, the DNA is TGCGCCAGCAGCCGGCATGGGGAGGCTGAAGCTTTCTTT.

This chain joins TRBV27 and TRBJ2-7; 9 nucleotides line up with TRBD1. Germline lookup yields CDR1 MNHEY and CDR2 SMNVEV (reference sequence). The CDR3 sequence is 14 residues long. The J segment lost 5 bases and the V segment lost 3 bases, leaving 5 bases of the junction unmatched. This CDR3 is CASSFRDRVDEQYF. Here the CDR3 DNA reads TGTGCCAGCAGTTTCCGGGACAGGGTCGACGAGCAGTACTTC.

The chain couples TRBV30 to TRBJ2-3, with D perhaps matching TRBD2 (6 bases). This CDR3 region has 12 residues. Between the trimmed V and J ends, which lost 3 bases and 7 bases, there was a span of 11 bases. Per germline, CDR1 GTSNPN and CDR2 SVGIG (reference sequence). CDR3 in amino acids: CAWREGSHTQYF. The DNA for the CDR3 is TGTGCCTGGAGGGAGGGTTCTCATACGCAGTATTTT.

V gene TRBV5-1 combines with J gene TRBJ1-2; a possible D gene is TRBD1 (5 bases). V lost 6 bases and J lost 4, with 16 bases in between. Per the germline V gene, CDR1 is SGHRS and CDR2 is YFSETQ. The CDR3 is made up of 14 amino acids. CDR3 sequence (DNA): TGCGCCAGCACCCAACCGGGGGGGAGCTATGGCTACACCTTC. This codes for CASTQPGGSYGYTF.

The genes are TRBV19 and TRBJ2-5; D ambiguous. V was shortened by 6 bases and J by 5 bases, with 10 bases between the two germline ends. From germline, CDR1 is LNHDA and CDR2 SQIVND (reference sequence). CDR3 length: 12 residues. CDR3: CASRGVRETQYF. The CDR3 DNA reads as TGTGCCAGTAGGGGTGTGCGGGAGACCCAGTACTTC.

V and J are TRBV27 and TRBJ1-1; weak D call: TRBD1 (5 bases). Looked up from germline, CDR1 is MNHEY and CDR2 is SMNVEV (reference sequence). The CDR3 runs to 15 residues. V lost 1 base to trimming and J lost 0 bases, with 9 bases between them. The CDR3 sequence: CASSLFDSLNTEAFF. The CDR3 DNA sequence: TGTGCCAGCAGTTTATTCGACAGTCTGAACACTGAAGCTTTCTTT.

The chain carries TRBV6-5 and TRBJ1-1; D is possibly TRBD1 (5 bases). Germline V gene lookup returns CDR1 MNHEY and CDR2 SVGAGI. V gave up 0 bases and J gave up 0 bases, with 8 bases separating them. The CDR3 loop spans 15 amino acids. CDR3 region: CASSYSAGLNTEAFF. The CDR3 nucleotides read TGTGCCAGCAGTTACTCGGCAGGGTTGAACACTGAAGCTTTCTTT.

The chain is built from TRBV5-1 and TRBJ2-7, with 10 bases matching TRBD1. Losses at the gene ends were 4 bases for V and 2 bases for J; bases not matched to a gene: 3. This CDR3 is built from 14 residues. CDR1 is SGHRS, CDR2 YFSETQ, per germline. The CDR3 region is CASSTGQGAYEQYF. The CDR3 nucleotides read TGCGCCAGCAGCACCGGACAGGGGGCCTACGAGCAGTACTTC.

The chain is built from TRBV7-9 and TRBJ2-3, with 8 bases lining up with TRBD1. The CDR3 contains 17 residues. Germline V gene data show CDR1 as SEHNR and CDR2 as FQNEAQ (reference sequence). V shed 2 bases, J shed 2 bases, and the junction held 9 bases outside the gene matches. The CDR3 DNA is TGTGCCAGCAGCTTAACAGGGGGACAACCCCCCACAGATACGCAGTATTTT. This translates into CASSLTGGQPPTDTQYF.

The DNA of the CDR3 is TGTGCCAGCAGCACTGCCCCTACTTCAGGGAGGGACGAGCAGTACTTC. Translating it yields CASSTAPTSGRDEQYF. The gene calls are TRBV5-5 and TRBJ2-7, with TRBD2 identical over 7 bases. V shed 4 bases and J 5 bases; nucleotides not matched to a gene: 15. This CDR3 has 16 amino acids. Germline assignment: CDR1 SGHKS and CDR2 YYEKEE (reference sequence).

The rearrangement uses TRBV11-2 and TRBJ2-7; no clear D. V was cut by 5 bases and J by 2 bases, with 13 bases left in between. This CDR3 spans 14 amino acids. Per germline, CDR1 SGHAT and CDR2 FQNNGV. CDR3 sequence (DNA): TGTGCCAGCAGCCTCCGACTTGGCCCCTACGAGCAGTACTTC. Residues: CASSLRLGPYEQYF.

The V call is TRBV5-4, the J call TRBJ2-7; D is perhaps TRBD1 (6 bases). Germline values: CDR1 SGHNT, CDR2 YYREEE (reference sequence). The CDR3 contains 13 residues. Trimming took 4 bases from V and 2 from J, leaving 10 bases between them. In nucleotides, the CDR3 is TGTGCCAGCAGCGGGGACACGGCCTACGAGCAGTACTTC. It yields the protein CASSGDTAYEQYF. Full variable domain (outside the CDR3, taken from reference TRBV5-4 and TRBJ2-7): ETGVTQSPTHLIKTRGQQVTLRCSSQSGHNTVSWYQQALGQGPQFIFQYYREEENGRGNFPPRFSGLQFPNYSSELNVNALELDDSALYLCASSGDTAYEQYFGPGTRLTVT.

J is TRBJ1-1 and V is TRBV2, with 10 positions matching TRBD1. Germline CDR1 and CDR2: SNHLY and FYNNEI. There are 15 residues in the CDR3. The V and J ends lost 6 bases and 1 base, in that order; junction bases with no gene match: 5. CDR3 residues: CASRETGGWNTEAFF. The DNA of the CDR3 is TGTGCCAGCAGGGAGACAGGGGGCTGGAACACTGAAGCTTTCTTT.